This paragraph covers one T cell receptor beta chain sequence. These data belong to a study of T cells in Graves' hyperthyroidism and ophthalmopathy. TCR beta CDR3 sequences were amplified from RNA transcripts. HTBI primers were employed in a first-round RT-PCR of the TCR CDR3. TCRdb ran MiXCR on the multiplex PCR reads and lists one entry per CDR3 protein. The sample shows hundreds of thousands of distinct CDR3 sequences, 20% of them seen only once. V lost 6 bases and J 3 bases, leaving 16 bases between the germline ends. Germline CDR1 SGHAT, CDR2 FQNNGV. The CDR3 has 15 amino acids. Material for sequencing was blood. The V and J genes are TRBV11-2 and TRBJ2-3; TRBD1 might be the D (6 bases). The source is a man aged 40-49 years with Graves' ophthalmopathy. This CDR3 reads CASSIVGASTDTQYF. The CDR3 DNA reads TGTGCCAGCAGTATAGTGGGGGCCTCAACAGATACGCAGTATTTT.